This T cell receptor (beta chain) was identified in a study of T cells in Graves' hyperthyroidism and ophthalmopathy. Study-level points and caveats: The majority of expanded thyroid clonotypes above 0.001 also appeared in blood.

Germline assignment: CDR1 SGHAT and CDR2 FQNNGV. The length of the CDR3 is 15 residues. TCR beta CDR3 region amplification was performed from RNA transcripts. A set of HTBI primers served as the primers for a first-round RT-PCR of the TCR CDR3. TCRdb passed the multiplex PCR reads through MiXCR, listing each CDR3 protein once. The data contain under 350,000 distinct CDR3 sequences, roughly an eighth of them singletons. With duration under 3 months, ophthalmopathy was active: Clinical Activity Score at least 3, NOSPECS at least 4. This clonotype was observed a few times. Its antigen is currently unknown. A much larger clone differs from this one at a single base, so this may be a read error.

Sequencing input: blood. The TCR was taken from a woman between 35 and 50 years old with Graves' ophthalmopathy. J is TRBJ2-1 and V is TRBV11-2; a possible D gene is TRBD2 (6 bases). CDR3 in DNA: TGTGCCAGCAGCGCCATGGGGCTGGACTACACTGAGCAGTTCTTC. Protein: CASSAMGLDYTEQFF.